This T cell receptor beta chain derives from a study of blood T cell repertoires in COVID-19. From germline, CDR1 is MDHEN and CDR2 SYDVKM. CDR3 length: 11 amino acids. V gave up 2 bases and J gave up 3 bases, with 2 bases separating them. This table comes from immunoSEQ multiplex PCR, and its TCRdb copy is limited to in-frame clones, with some not included. The table includes about 180,000 clones, about 86% detected once. What was sequenced was peripheral blood. The origin of this receptor is a man aged 50 or older with active or convalescent COVID-19. This sequence joins TRBV28 and TRBJ2-7; D gene uncertain. CDR3 amino acids: CASSLRYEQYF. The CDR3 DNA sequence: TGTGCCAGCAGTTTACGCTACGAGCAGTACTTC. The full variable domain, in which reference TRBV28 and TRBJ2-7 provide the parts outside the CDR3, is DVKVTQSSRYLVKRTGEKVFLECVQDMDHENMFWYRQDPGLGLRLIYFSYDVKMKEKGDIPEGYSVSREKKERFSLILESASTNQTSMYLCASSLRYEQYFGPGTRLTVT.